The TCR beta chain under discussion was sequenced for a study of T cell responses to AZD1222 COVID-19 vaccine. Deletions cut 0 bases from V and 3 bases from J, with 13 bases between. The germline V gene encodes CDR1 SGHTS and CDR2 YDEGEE. The CDR3 totals 15 residues. The protocol was immunoSEQ multiplex PCR, while the TCRdb copy is restricted to in-frame clones and leaves out a portion. The sample has tens of thousands of clones, around 80% seen once. The input for sequencing was peripheral blood, taken on day 0 of AZD1222 vaccination. The sequence came from an adult in good health. The chain combines TRBV5-8 with TRBJ2-7; weak D call: TRBD1 (6 bases). CDR3 DNA sequence: TGTGCCAGCAGCTTGGCGCCAGGGGAAAGCTACGAGCAGTACTTC. Protein product: CASSLAPGESYEQYF.